One T cell receptor (beta chain) is described in this entry. This entry belongs to a study of cytomegalovirus exposure and HLA in healthy donors. In the PCR, 60 Vbeta and 13 Jbeta primers were used. Profiling relied on immunoSEQ multiplex PCR, and the TCRdb table lists in-frame clones only, not all of them. The sample includes around 160,000 clones, over 70% of them seen just once. V was cut by 1 base and J by 8 bases, with 14 bases left in between. The CDR3 sequence is 15 residues long. Looked up from germline, CDR1 is SEHNR and CDR2 is FQNEAQ (reference sequence). The sequence derives from a male donor in good health and CMV-seropositive. The chain carries TRBV7-9 and TRBJ1-4; a possible D gene is TRBD1 (5 bases). Input material: PBMCs. This CDR3 is CASSLVGGGGEKLFF. CDR3 nucleotide sequence: TGTGCCAGCAGCTTAGTTGGGGGGGGTGGCGAAAAACTGTTTTTT.